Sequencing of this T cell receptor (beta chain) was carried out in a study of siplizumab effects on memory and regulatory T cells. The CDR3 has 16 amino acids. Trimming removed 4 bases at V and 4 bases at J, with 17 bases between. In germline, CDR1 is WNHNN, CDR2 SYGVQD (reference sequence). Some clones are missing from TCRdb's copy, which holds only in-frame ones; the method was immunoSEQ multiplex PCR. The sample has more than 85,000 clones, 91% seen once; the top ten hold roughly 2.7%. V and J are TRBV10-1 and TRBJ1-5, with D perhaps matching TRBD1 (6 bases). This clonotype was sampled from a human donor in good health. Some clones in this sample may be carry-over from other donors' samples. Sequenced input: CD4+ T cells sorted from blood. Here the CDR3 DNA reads TGCGCCAGCAGTGTGTTAGAGGGGGAGGAGAATCAGCCCCAGCATTTT. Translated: CASSVLEGEENQPQHF.